This T cell receptor (beta chain) was identified in a study of blood T cell repertoires in COVID-19 (TCRdb year 2020). About the study as a whole: The collaborator samples originated in the United States, Italy and Spain and spanned the acute and convalescent phases of COVID-19. Where available, HLA class I and class II types were obtained from metadata supplied by the sample provider rather than from assay-based typing. The dataset comprised deeply sampled blood TCRbeta repertoires from subjects exposed to, actively infected with, or recovered from COVID-19. A de-identified subject ID, COVID-19 status, age in years and sex were almost always included in the sample metadata. Samples were obtained from the ongoing ImmuneRACE study (first 160 participants) and from about 1,300 subjects provided by 6 global collaborators. The repertoires were released in a freely available public database intended as a resource for research on the immune response to SARS-CoV-2. The material from the prospective study consisted of cDNA or gDNA derived from T cells, B-cell-depleted T cells, or PBMCs.

The immunoSEQ Assay, a bias-controlled multiplex PCR, was used to amplify TCRbeta CDR3 regions from genomic DNA. In the authors' own workflow: Nucleated cell counts per sample were estimated from amplification of reference gene primers within the assay. To quantify the absolute abundance of each unique TCRbeta CDR3 rearrangement, sequence reads were collapsed and filtered. For each sample, productive Simpson clonality was calculated by taking the square root of Simpson's diversity index across productive rearrangements. TCRdb retrieved this table from immuneACCESS and kept in-frame rearrangements only. Not all clones are present; in checked studies, unresolved V genes account for under half, and no reason is known for the remainder. The DNA was the basis for D and trimming; V, J and clone size are from that table. For this sample the table gives about 150,000 clones, of which about 88% were detected only once. The ten largest account for approximately 2.5% of the sample.

Counted from cysteine to phenylalanine, this CDR3 has 14 amino acids. CDR3 DNA is the only sequence kept; it has 42 bases, read in frame from the first base. CDR1 is given as MNHEY and CDR2 as SVGAGI, both from the germline V gene. V loses 1 base, J loses 7 bases, and the germline ends lie 8 bases apart. Here is what the overall study found, with its caveats: How much clinical and demographic metadata was included differed by source and by participant, and the metadata was provided uncurated.

Each collaborating institution followed its own protocols to collect whole blood in K2EDTA tubes. For TCRbeta analysis, collaborators shipped samples as frozen whole blood, isolated PBMCs, or DNA extracted from either of those sample types. For this clone: Its antigen specificity is not known. No qualities accompany the bases; no much larger clone lies one base away.

The origin of this receptor is a human donor with acute or convalescent COVID-19. The donor label of this sample is uncertain. The sample comprised peripheral blood. This sequence uses TRBV6-5 and TRBJ1-6; no D gene is confidently identified. The CDR3 amino acid sequence is: CASSYFGPNSPLHF. DNA sequence: TGTGCCAGCAGTTACTTCGGTCCCAATTCACCCCTCCACTTT.